This T cell receptor (beta chain) is drawn from a study of T cell changes during pregnancy in multiple sclerosis. Only in-frame clones appear in the TCRdb table, and some are missing; sequencing was by immunoSEQ multiplex PCR. The table has about 100,000 clones, roughly 92% seen once. The source was peripheral blood, collected in the second trimester of pregnancy. The receptor comes from a female donor with multiple sclerosis, enrolled in a pregnancy study.

The CDR3 nucleotides are TGCAGCGTTGAAGAGCTAGCTAGAGATACGCAGTATTTT. Translated: CSVEELARDTQYF. The genes are TRBV29-1 and TRBJ2-3; D possibly corresponds to TRBD2 (5 bases). Germline V gene data show CDR1 as SQVTM and CDR2 as ANQGSEA. The CDR3 has 13 residues. The V and J ends lost 0 bases and 5 bases respectively, with 9 bases between them.